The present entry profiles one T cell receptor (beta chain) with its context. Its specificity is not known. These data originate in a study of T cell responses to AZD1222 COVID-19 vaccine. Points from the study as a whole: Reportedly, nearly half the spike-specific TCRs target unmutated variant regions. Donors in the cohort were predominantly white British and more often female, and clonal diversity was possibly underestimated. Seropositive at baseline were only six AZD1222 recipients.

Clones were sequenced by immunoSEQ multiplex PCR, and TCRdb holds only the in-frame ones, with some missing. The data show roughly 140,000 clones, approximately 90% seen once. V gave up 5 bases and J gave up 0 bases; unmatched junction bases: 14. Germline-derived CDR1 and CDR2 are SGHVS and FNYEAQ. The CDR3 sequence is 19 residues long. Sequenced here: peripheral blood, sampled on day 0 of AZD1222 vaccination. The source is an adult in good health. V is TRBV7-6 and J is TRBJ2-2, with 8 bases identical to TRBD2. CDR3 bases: TGTGCCAGCAGCGGGGCCGGGACTAGATCGTTCGCGAACACCGGGGAGCTGTTTTTT. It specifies CASSGAGTRSFANTGELFF.